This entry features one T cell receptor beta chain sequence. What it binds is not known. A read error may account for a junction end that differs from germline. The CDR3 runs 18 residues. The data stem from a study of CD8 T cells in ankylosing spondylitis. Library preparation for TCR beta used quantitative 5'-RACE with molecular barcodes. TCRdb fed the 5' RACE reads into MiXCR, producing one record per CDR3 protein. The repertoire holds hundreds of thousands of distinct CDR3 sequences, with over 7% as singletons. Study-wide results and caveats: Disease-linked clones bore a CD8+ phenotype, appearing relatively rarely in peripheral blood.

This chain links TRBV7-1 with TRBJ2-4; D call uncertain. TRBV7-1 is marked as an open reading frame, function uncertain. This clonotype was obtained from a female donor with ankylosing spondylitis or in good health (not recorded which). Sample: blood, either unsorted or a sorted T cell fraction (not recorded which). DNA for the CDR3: TGTGCCAGCAGCTCAAGCCTCTCTGGTGCGATAGCCAAAAACATTCAGCACTTC. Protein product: CASSSSLSGAIAKNIQHF.